A single sample is the source of the 18 T cell receptor beta chains below, sequenced in a study of response to subunit inactivated influenza vaccine. Each CDR3 protein is one row after TCRdb ran MiXCR on the RT-PCR reads. There are around 570,000 distinct CDR3 sequences in the sample; 11% occur only once, and about 10% lies in the top ten. These same data were also listed under a study on T cells expressing NK-cell markers. That report notes: The TCR beta cDNA came from 5'RACE template switching with UMIs.

The sample consisted of PBMCs from blood, taken on the day of vaccination. The receptors originated from a man aged 50-59 years who received an inactivated influenza vaccine.

This clonotype showed up many times. The rearrangement joins TRBV3-1 to TRBJ1-2, with D perhaps TRBD1 (6 bases). Germline loops: CDR1 LGHDT, CDR2 YNNKEL (reference sequence). V shed 2 bases and J shed 6 bases, with 7 bases lying between them. The CDR3 spans 12 residues. The CDR3 region is CASSQPGDGYTF. CDR3 nucleotides: TGTGCCAGCAGCCAACCAGGGGATGGCTACACCTTC. The whole variable domain, remainder taken from reference TRBV3-1 and TRBJ1-2, is DTAVSQTPKYLVTQMGNDKSIKCEQNLGHDTMYWYKQDSKKFLKIMFSYNNKELIINETVPNRFSPKSPDKAHLNLHINSLELGDSAVYFCASSQPGDGYTFGSGTRLTVV.

This chain connects TRBV5-1 to TRBJ2-5; perhaps D is TRBD1 or TRBD2 (5 bases each). The V end was cut by 4 bases, the J end by 2 bases, with 15 bases between. CDR3 length: 15 residues. In germline, CDR1 is SGHRS, CDR2 YFSETQ. CDR3 protein: CASSIPGRIQETQYF. CDR3 sequence (DNA): TGCGCCAGCAGCATTCCGGGACGGATACAAGAGACCCAGTACTTC. The full variable domain, completed using reference TRBV5-1 and TRBJ2-5, is KAGVTQTPRYLIKTRGQQVTLSCSPISGHRSVSWYQQTPGQGLQFLFEYFSETQRNKGNFPGRFSGRQFSNSRSEMNVSTLELGDSALYLCASSIPGRIQETQYFGPGTRLLVL.

J is TRBJ1-1 and V is TRBV12-3 or TRBV12-4; D may be TRBD1 (6 bases). The ends were cut back, 5 bases at V and 4 bases at J, with 14 bases in the middle. CDR3 size: 14 residues. The CDR3 sequence: CASSQNRASTEAFF. In DNA form, the CDR3 reads TGTGCCAGCAGTCAAAACAGGGCAAGCACTGAAGCTTTCTTT.

This clonotype has only a few counts. V and J are TRBV6-1 and TRBJ2-1, with 7 positions matching TRBD1. The CDR3 spans 14 residues. Germline V gives CDR1 MNHNS, CDR2 SASEGT. The trim removed 6 bases at V and 5 bases at J, leaving 7 bases unmatched. CDR3 sequence reads: CASRAQGVHNEQFF. CDR3 sequence (DNA): TGTGCCAGCAGGGCCCAGGGGGTTCACAATGAGCAGTTCTTC.

This clonotype was counted at least ten times. The chain joins TRBV10-3 to TRBJ1-5, with D possibly matching TRBD1 (5 bases). The V end was cut by 5 bases, the J end by 4 bases, with 9 bases between. Germline assignment: CDR1 ENHRY and CDR2 SYGVKD. The CDR3 extends over 13 amino acids. The DNA for the CDR3 is TGTGCCATCAGTCCAGGGTTGAATCAGCCCCAGCATTTT. As protein: CAISPGLNQPQHF.

Only a few counts were recorded for this clonotype. This sequence joins TRBV30 and TRBJ2-1, with D unclear. The CDR3 runs 12 residues. V shed 8 bases and J shed 4 bases, with 12 bases lying between them. Looked up from germline, CDR1 is GTSNPN and CDR2 is SVGIG (reference sequence). CDR3 region: CALVQAYNEQFF. The CDR3 coding sequence is TGTGCCCTGGTTCAGGCGTACAATGAGCAGTTCTTC.

This clonotype has just a few counts. CDR3 nucleotide sequence: TGCAGCGAAATACGCGGGGGCGGGGAGCAGTTCTTC. Amino acids: CSEIRGGGEQFF. The chain couples TRBV29-1 to TRBJ2-1; maybe TRBD2 (7 bases). Deletions cut 7 bases from V and 10 bases from J, with 17 bases between. The CDR3 totals 12 residues. The germline CDR1 and CDR2 sequences are SQVTM and ANQGSEA.

This clonotype was counted between two and nine times. The gene calls are TRBV2 and TRBJ1-4; D gene ambiguous. The CDR3 is made up of 14 amino acids. Germline CDR1 reads SNHLY; CDR2 reads FYNNEI. V lost 3 bases and J 5 bases, leaving 10 bases between the germline ends. The CDR3 DNA is TGTGCCAGCAGTGATCGTCGGTTAAATGAAAAACTGTTTTTT. It yields the protein CASSDRRLNEKLFF.

This clonotype was recorded many times. The chain joins TRBV29-1 to TRBJ2-4; D gene uncertain. From germline, CDR1 is SQVTM and CDR2 ANQGSEA. CDR3 size: 12 residues. The germline V and J ends were trimmed by 5 bases and 0 bases, with 5 bases remaining between them. The chain's CDR3 is CSVSEAKNIQYF. CDR3 sequence (DNA): TGCAGCGTTTCGGAAGCCAAAAACATTCAGTACTTC.

This clonotype was seen more than once but under ten times. The chain uses TRBV5-1 and TRBJ1-2; D is unresolved. The germline V gene has CDR1 SGHRS and CDR2 YFSETQ. V was pared by 4 bases and J by 2 bases, with 9 bases between. The CDR3 contains 13 residues. The CDR3 nucleotides read TGCGCCAGCAGCGCGGCGGAAAACTATGGCTACACCTTC. Translation: CASSAAENYGYTF.

V usage is TRBV28 and J usage is TRBJ2-5, with 7 bases lining up with TRBD2. This CDR3 is built from 15 residues. The germline V gene has CDR1 MDHEN and CDR2 SYDVKM. J lost 7 bases, V lost 3 bases, and 11 bases had no gene match. CDR3: CASSLGREGRGTQYF. Here the CDR3 DNA reads TGTGCCAGCAGTTTGGGCAGGGAGGGAAGGGGGACCCAGTACTTC. The full variable domain, rest sourced from reference TRBV28 and TRBJ2-5, is DVKVTQSSRYLVKRTGEKVFLECVQDMDHENMFWYRQDPGLGLRLIYFSYDVKMKEKGDIPEGYSVSREKKERFSLILESASTNQTSMYLCASSLGREGRGTQYFGPGTRLLVL.

This clonotype has more than one count but fewer than ten. The V call is TRBV27, the J call TRBJ2-7; 14 nucleotides align to TRBD2. The trim removed 6 bases at V and 5 bases at J, leaving 6 bases unmatched. Germline assignment: CDR1 MNHEY and CDR2 SMNVEV (reference sequence). CDR3 size: 15 residues. The CDR3: CASSRGTSGSNEQYF. The CDR3 DNA is TGTGCCAGCAGCCGCGGGACTAGCGGGAGCAACGAGCAGTACTTC.

The chain uses TRBV24-1 and TRBJ2-6; D is perhaps TRBD1 or TRBD2 (5 bases each). The CDR3 is 17 amino acids. CDR1 KGHDR and CDR2 SFDVKD come from the germline V gene. Trimming stripped 5 bases from V and 0 bases from J, with 13 bases between. The CDR3 spells CATSAPDGASGANVLTF. The CDR3 nucleotides read TGTGCCACCAGTGCCCCCGACGGGGCCTCTGGGGCCAACGTCCTGACTTTC.

V gene TRBV6-5 combines with J gene TRBJ2-5, with D hard to call. Germline V lookup: CDR1 MNHEY, CDR2 SVGAGI. CDR3 length: 12 amino acids. The V end lost 6 bases, the J end lost 7 bases, and 12 bases lay between the germline ends. The CDR3 here is CASSPAFPTQYF. For the CDR3, the DNA is TGTGCCAGCAGCCCCGCTTTTCCGACCCAGTACTTC.

The sample holds a few counts of this clonotype. This rearrangement joins TRBV6-1 to TRBJ1-4; TRBD1 matches at 10 bases. The V gene end was trimmed by 6 bases and the J gene end by 6 bases; junction bases not matched to a gene: 7. Germline V lookup: CDR1 MNHNS, CDR2 SASEGT. CDR3 length: 15 amino acids. The CDR3 DNA sequence: TGTGCCAGCAGAACAAGGGACAGGGGACATGAAAAACTGTTTTTT. This sequence encodes CASRTRDRGHEKLFF.

As concerns this clonotype: At one of its ends the junction is not consistent with the germline gene, which may arise from a read error. The rearrangement uses TRBV5-1 and TRBJ2-4; D is unclear. The CDR3 has 14 amino acids. Germline CDR1 is SGHRS and CDR2 is YFSETQ. The CDR3 spells CASSVAPTKHIQYF. CDR3 DNA: TGCGCCAGCAGCGTGGCTCCCACCAAACACATTCAGTACTTC.

This clonotype was counted a few times. J is TRBJ1-3 and V is TRBV20-1, with D possibly being TRBD1 (5 bases). The CDR3 runs to 15 residues. V dropped 0 bases and J dropped 0 bases, with 9 bases sitting between them. Germline V gene lookup returns CDR1 DFQATT and CDR2 SNEGSKA (reference sequence). The CDR3 loop is CSAREWGNSGNTIYF. The CDR3 DNA reads as TGCAGTGCTAGAGAGTGGGGCAACTCTGGAAACACCATATATTTT.

In its sample, this clonotype was seen a few times. The chain couples TRBV28 to TRBJ2-7; D ambiguous. V lost 4 bases, J lost 5 bases, and 15 bases lay in between. Germline lookup yields CDR1 MDHEN and CDR2 SYDVKM. The CDR3 runs to 14 residues. As DNA, the CDR3 is TGTGCCAGCAGTTCTTTCCCCGACTTCGACGAGCAGTACTTC. This encodes CASSSFPDFDEQYF.